This entry concerns a single TCR beta chain. Antigen: not known. Use of 60 Vbeta and 13 Jbeta primers characterized the PCR. The protocol was immunoSEQ multiplex PCR, while the TCRdb copy is restricted to in-frame clones and leaves out a portion. The data show 120,000 to 150,000 clones, roughly 80% seen once. Donors sampled were nominally healthy, though unrecorded immune exposures were likely. The data stem from a study of cytomegalovirus exposure and HLA in healthy donors. For the study at large: Prior work identified some 120 million unique TCR beta sequences in 150 million to 200 million T cells.

This CDR3 contains 11 residues. Germline values: CDR1 SNHLY, CDR2 FYNNEI. V gave up 11 bases and J gave up 4 bases, with 11 bases separating them. Study-level points and caveats: As a later analysis showed, a missense DCLRE1C variant was linked to trimming of TCR beta V- and J-genes.

This TCR came from a female donor in good health and CMV-seronegative. The chain is built from TRBV2 and TRBJ1-1; TRBD1 is a possible D gene (6 bases). The sample comprised PBMCs. The CDR3 reads CALGGATEAFF. The CDR3, as DNA: TGTGCCCTGGGGGGGGCCACTGAAGCTTTCTTT.